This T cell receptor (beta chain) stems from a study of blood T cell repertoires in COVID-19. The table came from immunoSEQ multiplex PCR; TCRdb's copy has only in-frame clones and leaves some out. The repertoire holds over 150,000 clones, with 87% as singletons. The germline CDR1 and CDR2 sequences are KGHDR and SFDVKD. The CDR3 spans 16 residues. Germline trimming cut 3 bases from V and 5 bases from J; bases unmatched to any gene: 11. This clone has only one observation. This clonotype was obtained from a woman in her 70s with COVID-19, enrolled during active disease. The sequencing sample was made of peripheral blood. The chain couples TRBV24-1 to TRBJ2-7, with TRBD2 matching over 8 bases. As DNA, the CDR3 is TGTGCCACCAGTGATCGAGGACGGGGGGGTACCGACGAGCAGTACTTC. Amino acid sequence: CATSDRGRGGTDEQYF.